Below, 2 T cell receptor beta chains from the same sample are listed, as sequenced in a study of shared clonotypes between healthy human individuals. Only in-frame clones appear in the TCRdb table, and some are missing; sequencing was by immunoSEQ multiplex PCR. The sample has over 950,000 clones, approximately 80% seen once. Material for sequencing was memory CD4+ T cells from PBMCs. Documented subset: CD45RA-negative fraction. The receptors originated from a man aged 18 to 29 in good health. Some clones in this sample may be carry-over from other donors' samples.

Regarding this clone: A read error may account for a junction end that differs from germline. V gene TRBV27 combines with J gene TRBJ2-7; TRBD1 is a possible D gene (6 bases). The CDR3 totals 13 residues. Germline CDR1 and CDR2: MNHEY and SMNVEV (reference sequence). The CDR3 sequence is CASWGLLSSEQYF. The CDR3 coding sequence is TGTGCCAGCTGGGGGCTCCTGTCCTCCGAGCAGTACTTC.

The chain recombines TRBV5-1 with TRBJ1-2; no reliable D call. Germline V gene sequence: CDR1 SGHRS, CDR2 YFSETQ. The CDR3 runs to 12 residues. V lost 4 bases and J 0 bases, leaving 4 bases between the germline ends. CDR3 sequence reads: CASSPTNYGYTF. The CDR3 nucleotides read TGCGCCAGCAGCCCGACTAACTATGGCTACACCTTC.